This TCR beta chain was profiled in a study of regulatory T cells in long-lasting Graves disease. Study-wide context: The study counted Graves' disease as persistent given over 5 years of antithyroid drugs and positive TSH receptor antibodies. Findings of the study overall: Persistent disease was characterized by preferential usage of TRBV28, TRBJ1-2 and TRBJ2-5.

Documented time point: persistent/refractory GD, antithyroid drugs over 5 years with positive TRAb. Following extraction of RNA from PBMCs, that RNA was used to make the TCR library. Graves' disease diagnosis followed American Thyroid Association guidelines. For TCR beta, libraries came from iRepertoire HTBI primers and Arm-PCR of CDR3 regions. TCRdb re-derived calls from the multiplex PCR reads in MiXCR, one entry per CDR3 protein. Among some 340,000 distinct CDR3 sequences listed, less than 30% were seen once. This clonotype was seen ten or more times. Its antigen is unknown. The ends were cut back, 5 bases at V and 3 bases at J, with 16 bases in the middle. The CDR3 covers 15 residues.

This sequence originates from a woman between 40 and 50 years old with Graves disease. This rearrangement joins TRBV12-3 or TRBV12-4 to TRBJ2-5; no definite D call. Sample: peripheral blood mononuclear cells (PBMCs), taken when the disease was refractory, from a patient treated with antithyroid drugs. In DNA form, the CDR3 reads TGTGCCAGCAGTCAATCCTGGACCCAAAAAGAGACCCAGTACTTC. Translated: CASSQSWTQKETQYF.